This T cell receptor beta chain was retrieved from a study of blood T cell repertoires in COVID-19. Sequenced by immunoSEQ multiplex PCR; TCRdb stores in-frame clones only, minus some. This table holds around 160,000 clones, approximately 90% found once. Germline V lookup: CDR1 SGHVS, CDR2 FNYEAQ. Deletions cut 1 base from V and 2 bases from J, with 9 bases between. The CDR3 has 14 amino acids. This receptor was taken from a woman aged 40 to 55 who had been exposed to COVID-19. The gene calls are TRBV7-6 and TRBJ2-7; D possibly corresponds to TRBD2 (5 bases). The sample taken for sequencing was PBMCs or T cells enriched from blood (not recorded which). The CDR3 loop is CASSLGEGTYEQYF. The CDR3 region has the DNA TGTGCCAGCAGCTTAGGCGAGGGCACCTACGAGCAGTACTTC.